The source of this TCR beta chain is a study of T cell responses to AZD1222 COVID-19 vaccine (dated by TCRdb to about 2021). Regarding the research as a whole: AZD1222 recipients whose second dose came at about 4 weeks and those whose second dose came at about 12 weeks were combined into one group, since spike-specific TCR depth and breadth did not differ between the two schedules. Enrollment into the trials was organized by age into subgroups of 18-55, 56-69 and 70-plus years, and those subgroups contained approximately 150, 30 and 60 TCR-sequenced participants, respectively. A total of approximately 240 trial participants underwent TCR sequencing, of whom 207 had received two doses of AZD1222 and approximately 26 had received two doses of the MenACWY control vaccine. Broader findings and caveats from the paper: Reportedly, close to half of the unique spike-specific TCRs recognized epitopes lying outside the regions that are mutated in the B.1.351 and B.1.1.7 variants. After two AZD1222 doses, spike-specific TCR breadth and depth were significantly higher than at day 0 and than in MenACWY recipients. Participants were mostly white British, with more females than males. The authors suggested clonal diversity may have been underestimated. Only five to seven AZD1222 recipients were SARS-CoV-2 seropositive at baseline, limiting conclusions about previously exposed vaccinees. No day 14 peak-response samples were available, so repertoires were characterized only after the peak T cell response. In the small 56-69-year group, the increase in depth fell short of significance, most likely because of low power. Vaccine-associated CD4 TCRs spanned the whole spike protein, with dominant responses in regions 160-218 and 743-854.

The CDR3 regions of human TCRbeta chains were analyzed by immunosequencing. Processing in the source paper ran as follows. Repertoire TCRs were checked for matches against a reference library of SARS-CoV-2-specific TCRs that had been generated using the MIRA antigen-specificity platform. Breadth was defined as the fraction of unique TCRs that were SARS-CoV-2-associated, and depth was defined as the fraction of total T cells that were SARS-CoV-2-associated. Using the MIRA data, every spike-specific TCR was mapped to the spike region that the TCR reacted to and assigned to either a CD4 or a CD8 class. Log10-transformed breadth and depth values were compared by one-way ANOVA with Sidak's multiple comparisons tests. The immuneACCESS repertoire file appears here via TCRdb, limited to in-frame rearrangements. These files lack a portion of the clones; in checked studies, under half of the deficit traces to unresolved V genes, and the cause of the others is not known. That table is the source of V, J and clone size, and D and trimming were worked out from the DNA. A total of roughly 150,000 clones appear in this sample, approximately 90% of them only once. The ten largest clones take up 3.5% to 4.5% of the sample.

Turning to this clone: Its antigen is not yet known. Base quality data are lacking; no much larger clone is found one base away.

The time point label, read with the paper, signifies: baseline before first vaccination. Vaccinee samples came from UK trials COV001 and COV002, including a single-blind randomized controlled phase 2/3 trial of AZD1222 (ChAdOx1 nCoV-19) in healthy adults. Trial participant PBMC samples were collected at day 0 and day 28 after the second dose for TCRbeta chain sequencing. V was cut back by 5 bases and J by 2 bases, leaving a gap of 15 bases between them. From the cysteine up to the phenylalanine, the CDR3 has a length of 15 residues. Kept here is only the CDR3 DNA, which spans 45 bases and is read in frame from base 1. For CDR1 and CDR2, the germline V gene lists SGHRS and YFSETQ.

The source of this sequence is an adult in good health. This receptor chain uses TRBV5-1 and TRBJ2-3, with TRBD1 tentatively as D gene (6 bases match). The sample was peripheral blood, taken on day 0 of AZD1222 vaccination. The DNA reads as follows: TGCGCCAGCAGAAAGACAGGCCCCTCCACAGATACGCAGTATTTT. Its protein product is CASRKTGPSTDTQYF.